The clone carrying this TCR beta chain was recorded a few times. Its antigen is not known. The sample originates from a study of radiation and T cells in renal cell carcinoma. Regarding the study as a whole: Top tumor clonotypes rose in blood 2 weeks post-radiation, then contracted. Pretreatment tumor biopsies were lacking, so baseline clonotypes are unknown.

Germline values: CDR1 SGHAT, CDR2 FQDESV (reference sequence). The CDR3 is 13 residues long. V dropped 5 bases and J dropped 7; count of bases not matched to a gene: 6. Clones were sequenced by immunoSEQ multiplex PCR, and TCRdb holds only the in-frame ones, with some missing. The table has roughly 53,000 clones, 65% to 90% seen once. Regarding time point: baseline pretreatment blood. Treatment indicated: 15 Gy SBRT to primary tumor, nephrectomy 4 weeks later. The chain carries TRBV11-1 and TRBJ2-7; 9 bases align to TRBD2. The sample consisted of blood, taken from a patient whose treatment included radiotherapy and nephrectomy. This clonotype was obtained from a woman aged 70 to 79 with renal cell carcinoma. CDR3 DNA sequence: TGTGCCAGCAGCCACGGGACTAGCAATGAGCAGTACTTC. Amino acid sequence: CASSHGTSNEQYF.